This TCR beta chain appears in the sequencing data of a study of cytomegalovirus exposure and HLA in healthy donors. PCR primers comprised 60 Vbeta and 13 Jbeta primers. TCRdb's copy holds only in-frame clones and misses some; the assay was immunoSEQ multiplex PCR. The sample carries about 57,000 clones, around 84% recorded once. The J segment lost 2 bases and the V segment lost 0 bases, leaving 3 bases of the junction unmatched. The CDR3 sequence is 16 residues long. Per the germline V gene, CDR1 is SGHRS and CDR2 is YFSETQ. This clone was seen a single time. Input material: PBMCs. V and J are TRBV5-1 and TRBJ2-5; 11 nucleotides agree with TRBD2. This TCR came from a male donor in good health and CMV-seronegative. The CDR3 reads CASSLARLAGQETQYF. The CDR3 DNA reads TGCGCCAGCAGCTTGGCCCGACTAGCGGGGCAAGAGACCCAGTACTTC.